This is a list of T cell receptor beta chains from one sample in a study of blood T cell repertoires in COVID-19. Method: immunoSEQ multiplex PCR; TCRdb's copy keeps in-frame clones and lacks some. The table has roughly 230,000 clones, roughly 87% seen once. The sequencing input was peripheral blood. The receptors shown here come from a human donor in a cohort sampled during active COVID-19. Each CDR3 is given with its conserved first and last residue. D genes are given only for firm matches. Clone size appears in some rows only: once, few, many, or a class for an expanded clone.

D gene	J gene	V gene	clone size	CDR3 DNA	CDR3 protein
TRBD1	TRBJ2-7	TRBV28	NA	TGTGCCAGCACCTACGGACAGGGGGCGAGATACGAGCAGTACTTC	CASTYGQGARYEQYF
NA	TRBJ2-7	TRBV4-3	NA	TGCGCCAGCAGCCAAGACTCAGGAATCAACTACGAGCAGTACTTC	CASSQDSGINYEQYF
TRBD2	TRBJ2-1	TRBV4-3	NA	TGCGCCAGCAGCCAAGAACGGGAGGCCTACAATGAGCAGTTCTTC	CASSQEREAYNEQFF
NA	TRBJ1-2	TRBV4-1	NA	TGCGCCAGCAGCCAAGATCCCGCATACGGGGGGGACTATGGCTACACCTTC	CASSQDPAYGGDYGYTF
TRBD2	TRBJ2-7	TRBV10-1	NA	TGCGCCAGCAGAAAGGGACTAGCGGGAGGTTATTCCTACGAGCAGTACTTC	CASRKGLAGGYSYEQYF
TRBD1	TRBJ1-5	TRBV4-1	NA	TGCGCCAGCAGCCAAGATGGACAGGTAAATCAGCCCCAGCATTTT	CASSQDGQVNQPQHF
NA	TRBJ1-1	TRBV28	once	TGTGCCAGCAGTTTGAGCTTGAACACTGAAGCTTTCTTT	CASSLSLNTEAFF
TRBD1	TRBJ1-2	TRBV12-5	NA	TGTGCTAGTGCCCAGCCGGGGACAGGGGCCCCTGGCTACACCTTC	CASAQPGTGAPGYTF
TRBD2	TRBJ2-7	TRBV7-9	once	TGTGCCAGCAGCCTAGCGGGAGTCTACGAGCAGTACTTC	CASSLAGVYEQYF
TRBD1	TRBJ2-5	TRBV5-1	NA	TGCGCCAGCAGCTTGGGACTGGGGACAGGGGAGGAGGGCCTCCAAGAGACCCAGTACTTC	CASSLGLGTGEEGLQETQYF
TRBD1	TRBJ1-6	TRBV13	NA	TGTGCCAGCAGCCTAGGGACAGTCACTAATAATTCACCCCTCCACTTT	CASSLGTVTNNSPLHF
TRBD1	TRBJ1-1	TRBV7-9	NA	TGTGCCAGCAGCCGACAGGGGGTGAGCACTGAAGCTTTCTTT	CASSRQGVSTEAFF
NA	TRBJ2-2	TRBV5-1	few	TGCGCCAGCAACGCCGGGACACCCACCGGGGAGCTGTTTTTT	CASNAGTPTGELFF
NA	TRBJ2-7	TRBV19	NA	TGTGCCAGTAGTACCGGGACTGGCTTATACGAGCAGTACTTC	CASSTGTGLYEQYF
NA	TRBJ1-2	TRBV6-6	NA	TGTGCCAGCAGTTACTCCGAGGGGGGGGGAGGCTACACCTTC	CASSYSEGGGGYTF
NA	TRBJ2-2	TRBV19	NA	TGTGCCAGTAGTATAGTGGAGGGCCTTATGAACACCGGGGAGCTGTTTTTT	CASSIVEGLMNTGELFF
TRBD2	TRBJ2-7	TRBV7-2	NA	TGTGCCAGCAGTCCCATTAGCGGGAGCTTCGGCGAGCAGTACTTC	CASSPISGSFGEQYF
TRBD1	TRBJ2-1	TRBV15	NA	TGTGCCACCAGCAAGGGACAGTCCTACAATGAGCAGTTCTTC	CATSKGQSYNEQFF
TRBD1	TRBJ1-2	TRBV18	NA	TGTGCCAGCTCACCACCGGTACAGGGGGCTGGCTACACCTTC	CASSPPVQGAGYTF
NA	TRBJ2-1	TRBV6-4	NA	TGTGCCAGCAGTGAGGGAAACAGGTACAATGAGCAGTTCTTC	CASSEGNRYNEQFF
TRBD2	TRBJ2-1	TRBV6-5	few	TGTGCCAGCAGGAGGACTAGCGGGTACAATGAGCAGTTCTTC	CASRRTSGYNEQFF
TRBD1	TRBJ2-7	TRBV6-5	NA	TGTGCCTCCCAGGACAGGGTCGGGGAGCAGTACTTC	CASQDRVGEQYF
NA	TRBJ1-1	TRBV27	few	TGTGCCAGCAGTTTATCCGGCGGATTGAACACTGAAGCTTTCTTT	CASSLSGGLNTEAFF
NA	TRBJ2-3	TRBV27	NA	TGTGCCAGCAGTTTATCGAATCCGGGGGACGGCACAGATACGCAGTATTTT	CASSLSNPGDGTDTQYF
TRBD1	TRBJ2-3	TRBV4-3	NA	TGCGCCAGCAGCCGTCTTGGGACAGGGGCGTCCACAGATACGCAGTATTTT	CASSRLGTGASTDTQYF
NA	TRBJ2-3	TRBV7-2	NA	TGTGCCAGCAGCTCGGACTTCACAGATACGCAGTATTTT	CASSSDFTDTQYF
NA	TRBJ2-7	TRBV27	NA	TGTGCCAGCAGTGAACATCCGGGAGTCAACGAGCAGTACTTC	CASSEHPGVNEQYF
NA	TRBJ2-7	TRBV7-2	NA	TGTGCCAGCAGCTTCCTGGGACATCGCTACGAGCAGTACTTC	CASSFLGHRYEQYF
NA	TRBJ1-3	TRBV2	NA	TGTGCCAGCAGTGAAGCCGCGACTCTACTTTACTCTGGAAACACCATATATTTT	CASSEAATLLYSGNTIYF
TRBD1	TRBJ1-2	TRBV19	NA	TGTGCCAGTAATCCGGGACAGGCATATGGCTACACCTTC	CASNPGQAYGYTF
NA	TRBJ1-5	TRBV5-1	NA	TGCGCCAGCAGCTTATCGGGGTCCGGCAATCAGCCCCAGCATTTT	CASSLSGSGNQPQHF
NA	TRBJ2-7	TRBV7-2	NA	TGTGCCAGCAGCTCCCGGGCGGGGCCGACCTACGAGCAGTACTTC	CASSSRAGPTYEQYF
TRBD1	TRBJ2-7	TRBV23-1	NA	TGCGCCAGCAGTCGATGCCTGGACCCGGGACAGAAATACGAGCAGTACTTC	CASSRCLDPGQKYEQYF
NA	TRBJ1-4	TRBV13	NA	TGTGCCAGCAGCTTAGGCGGGATCCTTAATGAAAAACTGTTTTTT	CASSLGGILNEKLFF
NA	TRBJ1-1	TRBV5-1	few	TGCGCCAGCAGCAGGGGGACACAAACTGAAGCTTTCTTT	CASSRGTQTEAFF
TRBD1	TRBJ1-3	TRBV18	NA	TGTGCCAGCTCACCCAACTTTAACAGGGGGGCCTCTGGAAACACCATATATTTT	CASSPNFNRGASGNTIYF
TRBD1	TRBJ2-7	TRBV27	NA	TGTGCCAGCAGTTCTAGGGACAGGGCATACCTCGCCTACGAGCAGTACTTC	CASSSRDRAYLAYEQYF
TRBD2	TRBJ2-7	TRBV11-2	NA	TGTGCCAGCAAGGACGGGACTAGGGCCTACGAGCAGTACTTC	CASKDGTRAYEQYF
TRBD1	TRBJ1-2	TRBV6-6	NA	TGTGCCAGCAGTGAGACAGGGGGCTTTTATGGCTACACCTTC	CASSETGGFYGYTF
TRBD2	TRBJ2-7	TRBV19	NA	TGTGCCAGTAGTGCCCGGGAGGACTACGAGCAGTACTTC	CASSAREDYEQYF
NA	TRBJ1-1	TRBV10-3	NA	TGTGCCATCAGTGCCAGGAACACTGAAGCTTTCTTT	CAISARNTEAFF